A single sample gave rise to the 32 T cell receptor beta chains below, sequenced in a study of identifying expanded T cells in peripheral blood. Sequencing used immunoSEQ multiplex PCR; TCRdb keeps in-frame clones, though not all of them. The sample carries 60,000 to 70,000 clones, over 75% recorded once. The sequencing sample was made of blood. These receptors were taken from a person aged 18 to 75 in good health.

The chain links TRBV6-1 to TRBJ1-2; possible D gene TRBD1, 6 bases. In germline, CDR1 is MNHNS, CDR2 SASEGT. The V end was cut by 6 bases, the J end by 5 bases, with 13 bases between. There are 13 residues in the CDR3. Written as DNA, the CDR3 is TGTGCCAGCAGCGCCGGGACACATTATGGCTACACCTTC. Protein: CASSAGTHYGYTF.

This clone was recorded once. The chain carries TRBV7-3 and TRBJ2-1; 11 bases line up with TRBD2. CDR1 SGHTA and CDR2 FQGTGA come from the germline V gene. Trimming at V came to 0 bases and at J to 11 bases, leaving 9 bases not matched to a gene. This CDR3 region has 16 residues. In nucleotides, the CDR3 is TGTGCCAGCAGCTTAACGATTACTAGCGGGGGACCCAAGCAGTTCTTC. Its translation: CASSLTITSGGPKQFF. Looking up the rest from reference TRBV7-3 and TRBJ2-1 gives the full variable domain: GAGVSQTPSNKVTEKGKYVELRCDPISGHTALYWYRQSLGQGPEFLIYFQGTGAADDSGLPNDRFFAVRPEGSVSTLKIQRTERGDSAVYLCASSLTITSGGPKQFFGPGTRLTVL.

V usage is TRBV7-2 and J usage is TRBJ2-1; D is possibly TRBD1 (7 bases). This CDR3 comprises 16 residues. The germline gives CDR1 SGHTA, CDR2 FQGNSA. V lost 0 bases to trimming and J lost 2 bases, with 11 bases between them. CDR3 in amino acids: CASSLAGGGPYNEQFF. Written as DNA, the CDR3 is TGTGCCAGCAGCTTAGCCGGAGGGGGCCCCTACAATGAGCAGTTCTTC. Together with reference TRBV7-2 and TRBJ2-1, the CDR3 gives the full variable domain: GAGVSQSPSNKVTEKGKDVELRCDPISGHTALYWYRQSLGQGLEFLIYFQGNSAPDKSGLPSDRFSAERTGGSVSTLTIQRTQQEDSAVYLCASSLAGGGPYNEQFFGPGTRLTVL.

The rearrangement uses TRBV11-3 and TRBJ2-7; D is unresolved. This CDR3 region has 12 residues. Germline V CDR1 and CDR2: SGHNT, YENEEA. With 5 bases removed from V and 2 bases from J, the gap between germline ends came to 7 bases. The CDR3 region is CASSKNTYEQYF. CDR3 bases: TGTGCCAGCAGCAAGAACACCTACGAGCAGTACTTC.

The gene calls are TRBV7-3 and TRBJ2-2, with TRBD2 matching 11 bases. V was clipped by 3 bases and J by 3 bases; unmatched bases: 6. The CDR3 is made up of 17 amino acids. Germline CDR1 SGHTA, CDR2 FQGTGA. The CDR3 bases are TGTGCCAGCAGCTTTATCCGGACTAGCGGGCACACCGGGGAGCTGTTTTTT. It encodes CASSFIRTSGHTGELFF.

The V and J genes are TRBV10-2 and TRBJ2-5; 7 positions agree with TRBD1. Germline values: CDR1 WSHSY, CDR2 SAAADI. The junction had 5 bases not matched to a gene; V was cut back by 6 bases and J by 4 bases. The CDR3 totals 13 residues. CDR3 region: CASSDPGGETQYF. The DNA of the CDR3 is TGCGCCAGCAGCGACCCAGGGGGAGAGACCCAGTACTTC.

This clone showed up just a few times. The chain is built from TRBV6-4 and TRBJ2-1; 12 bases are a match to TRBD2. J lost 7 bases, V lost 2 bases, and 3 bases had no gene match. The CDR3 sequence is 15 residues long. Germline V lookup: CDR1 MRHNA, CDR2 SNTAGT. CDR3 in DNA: TGTGCCAGCAGTGACAGTCTAGCGGGAGGGAATGAGCAGTTCTTC. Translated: CASSDSLAGGNEQFF.

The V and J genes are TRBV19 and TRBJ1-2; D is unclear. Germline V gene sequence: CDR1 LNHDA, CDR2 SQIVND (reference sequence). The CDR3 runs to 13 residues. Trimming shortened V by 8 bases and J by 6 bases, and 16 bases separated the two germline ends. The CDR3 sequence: CASVRIGGDGYTF. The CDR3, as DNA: TGTGCCAGTGTCCGGATTGGAGGAGATGGCTACACCTTC. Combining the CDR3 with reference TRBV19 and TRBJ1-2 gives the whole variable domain DGGITQSPKYLFRKEGQNVTLSCEQNLNHDAMYWYRQDPGQGLRLIYYSQIVNDFQKGDIAEGYSVSREKKESFPLTVTSAQKNPTAFYLCASVRIGGDGYTFGSGTRLTVV.

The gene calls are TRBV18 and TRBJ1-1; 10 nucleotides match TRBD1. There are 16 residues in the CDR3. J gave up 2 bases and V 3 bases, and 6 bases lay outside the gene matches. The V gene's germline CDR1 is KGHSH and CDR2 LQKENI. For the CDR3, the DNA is TGTGCCAGCTCACCGAGGACAGGGGGGAACAACACTGAAGCTTTCTTT. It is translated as CASSPRTGGNNTEAFF.

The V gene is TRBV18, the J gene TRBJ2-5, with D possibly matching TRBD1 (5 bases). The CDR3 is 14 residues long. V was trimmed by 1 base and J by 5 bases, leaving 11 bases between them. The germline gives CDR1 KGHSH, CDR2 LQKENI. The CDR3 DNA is TGTGCCAGCTCACCACGGCAGGGTCTGGAGACCCAGTACTTC. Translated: CASSPRQGLETQYF.

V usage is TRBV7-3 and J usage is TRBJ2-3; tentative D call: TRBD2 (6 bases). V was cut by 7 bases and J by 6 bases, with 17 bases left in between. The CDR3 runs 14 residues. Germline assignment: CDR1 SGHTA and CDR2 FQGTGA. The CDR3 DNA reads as TGTGCCAGCACTCTAACGGGCGGGGATGATACGCAGTATTTT. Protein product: CASTLTGGDDTQYF.

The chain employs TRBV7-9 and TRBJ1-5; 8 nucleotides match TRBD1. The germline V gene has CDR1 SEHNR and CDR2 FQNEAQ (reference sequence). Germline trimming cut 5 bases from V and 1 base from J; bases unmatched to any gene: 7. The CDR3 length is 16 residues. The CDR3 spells CASSATGAQSNQPQHF. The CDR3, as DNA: TGTGCCAGCAGCGCGACAGGGGCACAAAGCAATCAGCCCCAGCATTTT.

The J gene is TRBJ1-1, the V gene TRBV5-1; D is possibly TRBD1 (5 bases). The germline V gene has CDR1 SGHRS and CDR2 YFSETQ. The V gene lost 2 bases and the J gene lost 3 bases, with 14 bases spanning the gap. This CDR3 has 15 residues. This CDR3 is CASSLISRDDTEAFF. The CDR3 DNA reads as TGCGCCAGCAGCTTAATATCCAGGGACGACACTGAAGCTTTCTTT. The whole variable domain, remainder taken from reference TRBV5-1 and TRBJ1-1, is KAGVTQTPRYLIKTRGQQVTLSCSPISGHRSVSWYQQTPGQGLQFLFEYFSETQRNKGNFPGRFSGRQFSNSRSEMNVSTLELGDSALYLCASSLISRDDTEAFFGQGTRLTVV.

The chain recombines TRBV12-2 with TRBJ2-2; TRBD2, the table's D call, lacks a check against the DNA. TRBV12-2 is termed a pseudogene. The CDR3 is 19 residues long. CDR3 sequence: CASRLDKLAGVGWTGELFF. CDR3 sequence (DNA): TGTGCAAGTCGCTTAGACAAACTAGCGGGAGTAGGGTGGACCGGGGAGCTGTTTTTT.

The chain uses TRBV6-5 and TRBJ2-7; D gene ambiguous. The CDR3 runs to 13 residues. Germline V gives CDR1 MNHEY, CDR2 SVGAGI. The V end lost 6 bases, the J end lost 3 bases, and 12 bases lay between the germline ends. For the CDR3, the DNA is TGTGCCAGCAGATCCGGGCCCAACTACGAGCAGTACTTC. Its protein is CASRSGPNYEQYF.

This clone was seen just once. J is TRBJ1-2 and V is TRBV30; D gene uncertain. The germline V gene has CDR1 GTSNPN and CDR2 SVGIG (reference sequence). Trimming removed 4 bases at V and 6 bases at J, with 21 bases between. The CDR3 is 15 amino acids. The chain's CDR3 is CAWTVVREEYHGYTF. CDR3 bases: TGTGCCTGGACTGTAGTGCGGGAGGAATATCATGGCTACACCTTC.

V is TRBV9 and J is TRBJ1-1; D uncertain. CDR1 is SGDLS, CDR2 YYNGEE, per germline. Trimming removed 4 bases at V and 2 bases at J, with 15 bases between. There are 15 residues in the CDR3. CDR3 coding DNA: TGTGCCAGCAGCTTAGTCCCCGGAGCCAACACTGAAGCTTTCTTT. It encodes CASSLVPGANTEAFF.

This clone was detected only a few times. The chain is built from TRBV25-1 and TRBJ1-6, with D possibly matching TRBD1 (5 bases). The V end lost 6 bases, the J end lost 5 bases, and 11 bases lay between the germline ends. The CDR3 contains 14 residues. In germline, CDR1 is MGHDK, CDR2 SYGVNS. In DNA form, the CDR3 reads TGTGCCAGCAGGGGGGGTGTCGATAATTCACCCCTCCACTTT. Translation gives CASRGGVDNSPLHF.

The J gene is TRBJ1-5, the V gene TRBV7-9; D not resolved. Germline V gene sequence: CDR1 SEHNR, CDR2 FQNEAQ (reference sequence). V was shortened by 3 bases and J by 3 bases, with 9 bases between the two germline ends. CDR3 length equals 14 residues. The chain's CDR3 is CASSLGGINQPQHF. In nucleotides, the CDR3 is TGTGCCAGCAGCTTGGGAGGAATCAATCAGCCCCAGCATTTT.

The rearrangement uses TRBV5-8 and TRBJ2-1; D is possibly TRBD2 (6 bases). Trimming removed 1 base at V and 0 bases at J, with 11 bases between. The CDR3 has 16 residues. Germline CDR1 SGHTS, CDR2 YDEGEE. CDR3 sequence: CASSLSAGSSYNEQFF. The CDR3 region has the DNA TGTGCCAGCAGCTTGTCGGCGGGGAGCTCCTACAATGAGCAGTTCTTC. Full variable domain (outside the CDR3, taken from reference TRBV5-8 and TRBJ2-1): EAGVTQSPTHLIKTRGQQATLRCSPISGHTSVYWYQQALGLGLQFLLWYDEGEERNRGNFPPRFSGRQFPNYSSELNVNALELEDSALYLCASSLSAGSSYNEQFFGPGTRLTVL.

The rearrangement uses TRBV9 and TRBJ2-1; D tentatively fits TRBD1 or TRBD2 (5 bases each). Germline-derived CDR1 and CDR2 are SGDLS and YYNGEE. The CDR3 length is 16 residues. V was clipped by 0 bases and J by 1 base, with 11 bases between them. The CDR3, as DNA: TGTGCCAGCAGCGTAGGGGACCCCCATTCCTACAATGAGCAGTTCTTC. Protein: CASSVGDPHSYNEQFF.

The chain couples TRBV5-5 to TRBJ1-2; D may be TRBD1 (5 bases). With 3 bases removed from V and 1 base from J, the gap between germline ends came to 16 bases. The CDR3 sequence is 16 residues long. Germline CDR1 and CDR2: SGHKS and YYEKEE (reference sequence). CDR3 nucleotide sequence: TGTGCCAGCAGCTCGTTAGCCGGGACGCATAACTATGGCTACACCTTC. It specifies CASSSLAGTHNYGYTF.

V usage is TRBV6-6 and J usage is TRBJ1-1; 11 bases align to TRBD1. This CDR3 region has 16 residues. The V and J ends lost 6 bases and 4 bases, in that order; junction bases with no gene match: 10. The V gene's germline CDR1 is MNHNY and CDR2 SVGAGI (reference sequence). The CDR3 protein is CASSWGTGTGGTEAFF. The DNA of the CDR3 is TGTGCCAGCAGCTGGGGAACCGGGACAGGGGGCACTGAAGCTTTCTTT.

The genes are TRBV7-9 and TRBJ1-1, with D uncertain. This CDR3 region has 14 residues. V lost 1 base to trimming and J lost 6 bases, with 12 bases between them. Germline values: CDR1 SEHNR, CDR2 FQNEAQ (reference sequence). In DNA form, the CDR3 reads TGTGCCAGCAGCTTAGTACAGAGTAGGGCTGAAGCTTTCTTT. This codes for CASSLVQSRAEAFF. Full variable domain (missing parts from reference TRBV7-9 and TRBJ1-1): DTGVSQNPRHKITKRGQNVTFRCDPISEHNRLYWYRQTLGQGPEFLTYFQNEAQLEKSRLLSDRFSAERPKGSFSTLEIQRTEQGDSAMYLCASSLVQSRAEAFFGQGTRLTVV.

The CDR3 reads CASSLTGTGGLRETQYF. The DNA of the CDR3 is TGCGCCAGCAGCTTAACCGGGACAGGGGGCTTGAGGGAGACCCAGTACTTC. This sequence joins TRBV5-1 and TRBJ2-5; 12 bases align to TRBD1. Trimming at V came to 2 bases and at J to 5 bases, leaving 10 bases not matched to a gene. The germline gives CDR1 SGHRS, CDR2 YFSETQ. The CDR3 runs to 17 residues. Looking up the rest from reference TRBV5-1 and TRBJ2-5 gives the full variable domain: KAGVTQTPRYLIKTRGQQVTLSCSPISGHRSVSWYQQTPGQGLQFLFEYFSETQRNKGNFPGRFSGRQFSNSRSEMNVSTLELGDSALYLCASSLTGTGGLRETQYFGPGTRLLVL.

CDR3 nucleotides: TGTGCCAGCAGCGCGGCGTCGTCGGGGGGTGAAAAACTGTTTTTT. Encoded protein: CASSAASSGGEKLFF. The rearrangement uses TRBV7-9 and TRBJ1-4; D is perhaps TRBD1 (5 bases). Germline-derived CDR1 and CDR2 are SEHNR and FQNEAQ (reference sequence). CDR3 length: 15 residues. V was clipped by 5 bases and J by 7 bases, with 17 bases between them.

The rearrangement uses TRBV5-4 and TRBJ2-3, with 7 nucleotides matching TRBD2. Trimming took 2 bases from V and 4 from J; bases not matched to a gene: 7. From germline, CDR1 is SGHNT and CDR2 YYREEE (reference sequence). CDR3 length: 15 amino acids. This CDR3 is CASSLGGRVADTQYF. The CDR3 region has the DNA TGTGCCAGCAGCTTAGGCGGGAGAGTAGCAGATACGCAGTATTTT.

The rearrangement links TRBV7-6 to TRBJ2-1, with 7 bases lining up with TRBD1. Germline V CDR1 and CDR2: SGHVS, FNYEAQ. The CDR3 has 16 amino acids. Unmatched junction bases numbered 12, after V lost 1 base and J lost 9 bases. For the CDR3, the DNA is TGTGCCAGCAGCTTAGGCGTTCAGACAGGGCCGGGTGAGCAGTTCTTC. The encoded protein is CASSLGVQTGPGEQFF. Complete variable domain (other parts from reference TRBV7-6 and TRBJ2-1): GAGVSQSPRYKVTKRGQDVALRCDPISGHVSLYWYRQALGQGPEFLTYFNYEAQQDKSGLPNDRFSAERPEGSISTLTIQRTEQRDSAMYRCASSLGVQTGPGEQFFGPGTRLTVL.

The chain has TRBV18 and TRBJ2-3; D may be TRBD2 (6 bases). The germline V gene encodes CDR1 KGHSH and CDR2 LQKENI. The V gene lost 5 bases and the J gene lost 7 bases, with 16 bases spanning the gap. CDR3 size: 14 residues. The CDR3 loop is CASSSSPRENTQYF. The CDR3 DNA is TGTGCCAGCTCAAGCTCGCCGCGGGAAAATACGCAGTATTTT.

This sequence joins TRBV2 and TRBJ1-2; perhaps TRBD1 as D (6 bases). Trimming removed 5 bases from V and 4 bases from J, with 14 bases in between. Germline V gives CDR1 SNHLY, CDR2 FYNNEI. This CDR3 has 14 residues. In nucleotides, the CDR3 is TGTGCCAGCAGTAGCCCGGGGGCATCCTATGGCTACACCTTC. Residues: CASSSPGASYGYTF.

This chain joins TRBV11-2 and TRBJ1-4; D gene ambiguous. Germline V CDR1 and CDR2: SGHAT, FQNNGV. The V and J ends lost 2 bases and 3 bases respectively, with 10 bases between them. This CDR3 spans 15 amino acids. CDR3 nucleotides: TGTGCCAGCAGCTTAATCCATCAGCCTAATGAAAAACTGTTTTTT. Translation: CASSLIHQPNEKLFF.

CDR3 protein: CASSLGTGTEAFF. DNA for the CDR3: TGTGCCAGCAGCTTAGGGACCGGGACTGAAGCTTTCTTT. The rearrangement joins TRBV7-7 to TRBJ1-1; D ambiguous. V was cut by 1 base and J by 5 bases, with 8 bases left in between. This CDR3 region has 13 residues. Germline V gene sequence: CDR1 SSHAT, CDR2 FNYEAQ (reference sequence).